This TCR beta chain emerged from a study of CD8 T cells in Susac syndrome. Study summary: Treatment at blood withdrawal was none, corticosteroids, or intravenous immunoglobulin alone in Susac syndrome patients.

V lost 3 bases and J 6 bases, leaving 8 bases between the germline ends. The CDR3 extends over 12 amino acids. Germline-derived CDR1 and CDR2 are MNHNY and SVGAGI (reference sequence). The authors reverse transcribed 0.5 to 1 ug RNA with random hexamers. One entry per CDR3 protein results from TCRdb running MiXCR on the immunoSEQ multiplex PCR reads. The sample lists some 96,000 distinct CDR3 sequences; around 94% were seen once. Points from the study as a whole: The CD4+ T cell repertoires that were profiled in Susac syndrome showed no clonal expansion.

Details on this clonotype: Its antigen is not known.

The chain carries TRBV6-6 and TRBJ1-1, with D maybe TRBD1 (5 bases). Sequencing was done on a sample of CD4+ T cells from PBMCs. The source of this sequence is a human donor with Susac syndrome. Here the CDR3 reads CASSYGGAEAFF. CDR3 in DNA: TGTGCCAGCAGTTATGGGGGGGCTGAAGCTTTCTTT.